A single sample is the source of the 9 T cell receptor beta chains below, sequenced in a study of T cell responses to AZD1222 COVID-19 vaccine. Sequencing used immunoSEQ multiplex PCR; TCRdb keeps in-frame clones, though not all of them. The table shows about 70,000 clones, with 88% occurring only once. The sample in question was peripheral blood, obtained 28 days after the second dose of the MenACWY control vaccine. These receptors all stem from an adult who received the MenACWY meningococcal vaccine as a control.

This clone appeared a few times. V and J are TRBV5-4 and TRBJ1-5; no reliable D call. The germline V gene has CDR1 SGHNT and CDR2 YYREEE (reference sequence). CDR3 size: 16 residues. Deletions cut 2 bases from V and 0 bases from J, with 12 bases between. CDR3: CASSFFGIDSNQPQHF. In DNA, the CDR3 is TGTGCCAGCAGCTTTTTCGGGATAGATAGCAATCAGCCCCAGCATTTT.

The V gene is TRBV4-1, the J gene TRBJ2-1; 10 bases match TRBD2. CDR1 MGHRA and CDR2 YSYEKL come from the germline V gene. This CDR3 comprises 17 residues. V shed 1 base, J shed 2 bases, and the junction held 5 bases outside the gene matches. CDR3 coding DNA: TGCGCCAGCAGCCAAGTCCAAGCGGGAGGGCCCTACAATGAGCAGTTCTTC. Residues: CASSQVQAGGPYNEQFF.

V gene TRBV30 combines with J gene TRBJ2-7; TRBD2 aligns across 10 bases. CDR3 length: 15 amino acids. Trimming removed 2 bases from V and 3 bases from J; junction bases left unmatched: 7. CDR1 and CDR2 from the germline V gene are GTSNPN and SVGIG (reference sequence). CDR3 in amino acids: CAWSSPPSGGYEQYF. The DNA of the CDR3 is TGTGCCTGGAGTTCTCCTCCTAGCGGGGGCTACGAGCAGTACTTC. The entire variable domain, with the rest obtained from reference TRBV30 and TRBJ2-7, is as follows: SQTIHQWPATLVQPVGSPLSLECTVEGTSNPNLYWYRQAAGRGLQLLFYSVGIGQISSEVPQNLSASRPQDRQFILSSKKLLLSDSGFYLCAWSSPPSGGYEQYFGPGTRLTVT.

This rearrangement joins TRBV7-9 to TRBJ2-7; tentative D call: TRBD1 (5 bases). The germline V gene encodes CDR1 SEHNR and CDR2 FQNEAQ (reference sequence). Between the trimmed V and J ends, which lost 0 bases and 7 bases, there was a span of 13 bases. The CDR3 covers 14 residues. The CDR3 DNA is TGTGCCAGCAGCTTAGCCCAGGGCCCCCGGGAGCAGTACTTC. This encodes CASSLAQGPREQYF.

Note on this clone: It is unclear where the CDR3 begins or ends on the DNA, so no DNA is shown, and the CDR3 is as TCRdb lists it. The chain recombines TRBV12-3 or TRBV12-4 with TRBJ1-5. Ends included, the CDR3 has 13 residues. The CDR3 loop is CASSFGEGQPQHF.

CDR3: CASSGQVQETQYF. Written as DNA, the CDR3 is TGTGCCAGCAGTGGTCAGGTACAAGAGACCCAGTACTTC. This rearrangement joins TRBV2 to TRBJ2-5; no clear D gene. Trimming left V 4 bases short and J 2 bases short, with 8 bases between. The germline V gene encodes CDR1 SNHLY and CDR2 FYNNEI. CDR3 size: 13 residues.

J is TRBJ1-6 and V is TRBV19, with a possible D match to TRBD1 (5 bases). This CDR3 is 13 amino acids long. Per the germline V gene, CDR1 is LNHDA and CDR2 is SQIVND (reference sequence). Trimming took 10 bases from V and 0 from J, leaving 7 bases between them. CDR3 sequence reads: CATGGSYNSPLHF. CDR3 in DNA: TGTGCCACTGGGGGCTCCTATAATTCACCCCTCCACTTT.

The V gene is TRBV29-1, the J gene TRBJ2-7, with 9 bases that match TRBD2. The V gene end was trimmed by 0 bases and the J gene end by 3 bases; junction bases not matched to a gene: 6. Germline V CDR1 and CDR2: SQVTM, ANQGSEA. The length of the CDR3 is 15 residues. The DNA for the CDR3 is TGCAGCGTTGAAGATGGGCCGACTAGCGGCTACGAGCAGTACTTC. It specifies CSVEDGPTSGYEQYF.

V is TRBV14 and J is TRBJ2-7, with a weak D call TRBD2 (6 bases). This CDR3 is 13 amino acids long. V lost 1 base and J lost 3, with 7 bases in between. Germline-derived CDR1 and CDR2 are SGHDN and FVKESK. CDR3: CASSQVGGYEQYF. The CDR3 DNA reads TGTGCCAGCAGCCAAGTCGGGGGCTACGAGCAGTACTTC.